This T cell receptor beta chain was profiled in a study of blood T cell repertoires in COVID-19. Background on the study: Samples taken during acute and convalescent COVID-19 were collected in the United States, Italy and Spain. The cDNA or gDNA used as material had been derived from T cells, B-cell-depleted T cells, or PBMCs.

Germline CDR1 is MNHEY and CDR2 is SMNVEV (reference sequence). The CDR3 sequence is 16 residues long. J lost 0 bases, V lost 6 bases, and 10 bases had no gene match. Sequencing used immunoSEQ multiplex PCR; TCRdb keeps in-frame clones, though not all of them. The sample includes roughly 140,000 clones, around nine tenths seen only once; the top ten take about 11%. The chain has TRBV27 and TRBJ1-1, with 7 bases identical to TRBD1. The clonotype originates from a man in his fifties with active or convalescent COVID-19. Sequencing used peripheral blood. This CDR3 reads CASRTGTATMNTEAFF. The CDR3 coding sequence is TGTGCCAGCAGAACCGGGACAGCAACCATGAACACTGAAGCTTTCTTT.